Listed below are T cell receptor beta chains from one sample, sequenced in a study of CD8 T cells in ankylosing spondylitis. TCRdb passed the 5' RACE reads through MiXCR, listing each CDR3 protein once. The data contain tens of thousands of distinct CDR3 sequences, roughly 6.1% of them singletons. The material sequenced was synovial fluid, either unsorted or a sorted T cell fraction (not recorded which). The origin of the receptors is a male donor with ankylosing spondylitis. Both conserved end residues are part of each CDR3. The order of the fields is clone size, D gene, V gene, J gene, CDR3 length, CDR3 DNA, CDR3 protein. D genes are given only for firm matches. Expanded clones get a size class; other rows say once, few or many, or leave the size out.

size: .; D: TRBD1; V: TRBV30; J: TRBJ1-1; length: 15; DNA: TGTGCCTGGAGTATCCATACAACAGGGGACACTGAAGCTTTCTTT; CDR3: CAWSIHTTGDTEAFF
size: .; D: .; V: TRBV2; J: TRBJ1-6; length: 15; DNA: TGTGCCAGCACACGCGGGGTTCTATATAATTCACCCCTCCACTTT; CDR3: CASTRGVLYNSPLHF
size: .; D: .; V: TRBV13; J: TRBJ2-5; length: 14; DNA: TGTGCCAGCAGCTCCGACACGCGCGGGGCGACCCAGTACTTC; CDR3: CASSSDTRGATQYF
size: .; D: .; V: TRBV12-3/TRBV12-4; J: TRBJ1-5; length: 13; DNA: TGTGCCAGCAGGGACAATTTCAATCAGCCCCAGCATTTT; CDR3: CASRDNFNQPQHF
size: medium-sized; D: .; V: TRBV12-3/TRBV12-4; J: TRBJ2-1; length: 13; DNA: TGTGCCAGCAGTTTAGGGCTTAAGGGTGAGCAGTTCTTC; CDR3: CASSLGLKGEQFF
size: few; D: TRBD2; V: TRBV20-1; J: TRBJ2-1; length: 18; DNA: TGCAGTGCTAGAGATTTCGCGAGGGGCGGGAGCTCCTACAATGAGCAGTTCTTC; CDR3: CSARDFARGGSSYNEQFF
size: .; D: .; V: TRBV15; J: TRBJ2-7; length: 13; DNA: TGTGCCACCAGCAGAGGGGTAACCTACGAGCAGTACTTC; CDR3: CATSRGVTYEQYF
size: .; D: .; V: TRBV6-1; J: TRBJ1-1; length: 13; DNA: TGTGCCAGCAGTAGGGGTATTGATGGTGAAGCTTTCTTT; CDR3: CASSRGIDGEAFF
size: .; D: .; V: TRBV4-2; J: TRBJ2-3; length: 16; DNA: TGTGCCAGCAGCCAAGAAGGGCGGGCGGTCACAGATACGCAGTATTTT; CDR3: CASSQEGRAVTDTQYF
size: .; D: .; V: TRBV28; J: TRBJ2-7; length: 14; DNA: TGTGCCAGCAAGGACAGAATGAGCTCCTACGAGCAGTACTTC; CDR3: CASKDRMSSYEQYF
size: once; D: .; V: TRBV19; J: TRBJ1-5; length: 16; DNA: TGTGCCAGTAGTATGTTGGCAGGGGCTGGCAATCAGCCCCAGCATTTT; CDR3: CASSMLAGAGNQPQHF
size: many; D: .; V: TRBV11-3; J: TRBJ2-2; length: 15; DNA: TGTGCCAGCAGCCAAAATCGAGTAACCACCGGGGAGCTGTTTTTT; CDR3: CASSQNRVTTGELFF
size: .; D: .; V: TRBV6-1; J: TRBJ2-5; length: 17; DNA: TGTGCCAGCACCCACATGTGGAGGGGGGAGGGGTCAGAGACCCAGTACTTC; CDR3: CASTHMWRGEGSETQYF
size: many; D: TRBD2; V: TRBV2; J: TRBJ2-2; length: 18; DNA: TGTGCCAGCAATAATTACGTTGGGCTAGCGGGAGTTACCGGGGAGCTGTTTTTT; CDR3: CASNNYVGLAGVTGELFF
size: many; D: TRBD1; V: TRBV30; J: TRBJ1-4; length: 14; DNA: TGTGCCTGGGGCCGACAGGGGATAAATGAAAAACTGTTTTTT; CDR3: CAWGRQGINEKLFF
size: many; D: TRBD1; V: TRBV5-5; J: TRBJ2-1; length: 18; DNA: TGTGCCAGCAGCAAGTGGCGGTCGGACAGGGGCTCCTACAATGAGCAGTTCTTC; CDR3: CASSKWRSDRGSYNEQFF
size: many; D: .; V: TRBV12-3/TRBV12-4; J: TRBJ2-7; length: 14; DNA: TGTGCCAGCAGTTCCTCCGGGACGGGATACGAGCAGTACTTC; CDR3: CASSSSGTGYEQYF
size: many; D: TRBD2; V: TRBV7-6; J: TRBJ2-1; length: 16; DNA: TGTGCCAGCAGCTTACGAGCGGGAGCTTTAACCAATGAGCAGTTCTTC; CDR3: CASSLRAGALTNEQFF
size: .; D: TRBD1; V: TRBV6-5; J: TRBJ1-6; length: 15; DNA: TGTGCCAGCAGTTACTCGAGAGGGGGCGATTCACCCCTCCACTTT; CDR3: CASSYSRGGDSPLHF
size: many; D: .; V: TRBV5-1; J: TRBJ2-7; length: 17; DNA: TGCGCCAGCAGCTTGGGCGGAGGCCTTCAGGACACCTACGAGCAGTACTTC; CDR3: CASSLGGGLQDTYEQYF
size: .; D: .; V: TRBV28; J: TRBJ2-7; length: 13; DNA: TGTGCCAGCAGTTTATTACAGGTGGAGGGGCAGTACTTC; CDR3: CASSLLQVEGQYF
size: many; D: .; V: TRBV28; J: TRBJ1-6; length: 11; DNA: TGTGCCACCGGGGATAATTCACCCCTCCACTTT; CDR3: CATGDNSPLHF
size: many; D: TRBD1; V: TRBV20-1; J: TRBJ2-7; length: 14; DNA: TGCAGTGTTCAGTCGACAGGGAACCTCTACGAGCAGTACTTC; CDR3: CSVQSTGNLYEQYF
size: .; D: TRBD1; V: TRBV6-5; J: TRBJ1-5; length: 17; DNA: TGTGCCAGCAGTTCTCCCCCAGACAGGGGTCCCAATCAGCCCCAGCATTTT; CDR3: CASSSPPDRGPNQPQHF
size: many; D: TRBD2; V: TRBV5-1; J: TRBJ2-6; length: 18; DNA: TGCGCCAGCAGCTTGAGACTAGCGGGAGTTTCTGGGGCCAACGTCCTGACTTTC; CDR3: CASSLRLAGVSGANVLTF
size: few; D: TRBD2; V: TRBV19; J: TRBJ2-1; length: 16; DNA: TGTGCCAGTAGTGAGTTAGCGGGAGGGCCCTACAATGAGCAGTTCTTC; CDR3: CASSELAGGPYNEQFF
size: many; D: TRBD1; V: TRBV20-1; J: TRBJ2-3; length: 13; DNA: TGCAGTGCTAGCGGACAGGGATCAGATACGCAGTATTTT; CDR3: CSASGQGSDTQYF
size: many; D: TRBD1; V: TRBV5-1; J: TRBJ1-1; length: 14; DNA: TGCGCCAGCAGCACGCTGGACGAACAGGGGGAAGCTTTCTTT; CDR3: CASSTLDEQGEAFF
size: many; D: .; V: TRBV7-6; J: TRBJ2-7; length: 15; DNA: TGTGCCAGCAGCTTACAGGGGGCAGCGGGATACGAGCAGTACTTC; CDR3: CASSLQGAAGYEQYF
size: .; D: .; V: TRBV28; J: TRBJ2-1; length: 16; DNA: TGTGCCAGCAGTTTATTTGGGGGCTACCCCTACAATGAGCAGTTCTTC; CDR3: CASSLFGGYPYNEQFF
size: many; D: .; V: TRBV24-1; J: TRBJ2-2; length: 14; DNA: TGTGCCACCCAGAGTGAACGGGAGACCGGGGAGCTGTTTTTT; CDR3: CATQSERETGELFF